The entry below gives a single TCR beta chain sequence along with its context. The antigen is unknown. This sample was included in a study of T cells after posttransplantation cyclophosphamide. Findings and caveats of the study: After PTCy, TRB diversity resembled that of CNI/methotrexate controls.

The V gene end was trimmed by 4 bases and the J gene end by 3 bases; junction bases not matched to a gene: 5. This CDR3 region has 15 residues. The germline gives CDR1 MNHEY, CDR2 SVGAGI. A marrow graft followed busulfan-fludarabine conditioning, with cyclophosphamide on days +3 and +4. Assay: immunoSEQ multiplex PCR; the TCRdb copy retains only in-frame clones and omits some. The data show some 34,000 clones, around four fifths seen once. The V call is TRBV6-5, the J call TRBJ2-7; 11 nucleotides line up with TRBD2. Sequenced here: CD4+ T cells sorted from blood, sampled 1,700 to 2,000 days after a stem cell transplant with posttransplant cyclophosphamide. The sequence was collected from a female patient aged 40-50 years who received an allogeneic stem cell transplant from a related donor, was CMV-positive, and had no GVHD. Some T cells may be supplied by the graft donor. CDR3: CASSSLAGGGYEQYF. CDR3 nucleotide sequence: TGTGCCAGCAGTTCCCTAGCGGGGGGAGGCTACGAGCAGTACTTC.